One and the same sample provided the 7 T cell receptor beta chains below, sequenced in a study of CD8 T cells in ankylosing spondylitis. TCRdb re-called the 5' RACE reads with MiXCR, one entry per CDR3 protein. The sample records fewer than 250,000 distinct CDR3 sequences, more than 9% being singletons. The sample taken for sequencing was blood, either unsorted or a sorted T cell fraction (not recorded which). The receptors shown here come from a male donor with ankylosing spondylitis or in good health (not recorded which).

This clonotype showed up many times. The chain has TRBV6-6 and TRBJ2-5; D gene ambiguous. CDR3 length: 11 amino acids. Trimming pared 0 bases from V and 5 bases from J, leaving 1 base between. Germline CDR1 reads MNHNY; CDR2 reads SVGAGI (reference sequence). In DNA, the CDR3 is TGTGCCAGCAGTTACTCGGAGACCCAGTACTTC. This sequence encodes CASSYSETQYF.

The table lists this clonotype with a count of one. The chain recombines TRBV6-1 with TRBJ1-4, with 11 bases matching TRBD1. V dropped 6 bases and J dropped 1; count of bases not matched to a gene: 7. CDR1 MNHNS and CDR2 SASEGT come from the germline V gene. CDR3 length equals 17 residues. This CDR3 reads CASSQGQGAGTNEKLFF. The CDR3 region has the DNA TGTGCCAGCAGCCAAGGACAGGGGGCTGGAACTAATGAAAAACTGTTTTTT.

This clonotype was found many times. The chain uses TRBV5-1 and TRBJ1-1; D unclear. Between the trimmed V and J ends, which lost 7 bases and 1 base, there was a span of 14 bases. CDR3 length equals 14 residues. CDR1 SGHRS and CDR2 YFSETQ come from the germline V gene. The CDR3 DNA sequence: TGCGCCAGCCGTAAAAGGACGGCGAACACTGAAGCTTTCTTT. As protein: CASRKRTANTEAFF.

This clonotype was counted at least ten times. This sequence joins TRBV25-1 and TRBJ2-6; 7 positions agree with TRBD1. V was pared by 3 bases and J by 0 bases, with 2 bases of the junction left unmatched. The CDR3 extends over 16 amino acids. Germline loops: CDR1 MGHDK, CDR2 SYGVNS. DNA for the CDR3: TGTGCCAGCAGTGAGGACAGGTACTCTGGGGCCAACGTCCTGACTTTC. Translated: CASSEDRYSGANVLTF.

In regard to this clonotype: This sequence may be a read error, since a much larger clone differs from it by one base. The CDR3 sequence is CASRQGGGNYDYTF. CDR3 DNA: TGTGCCAGCCGACAGGGAGGGGGTAACTATGACTACACCTTC. V gene TRBV27 combines with J gene TRBJ1-2; 7 bases match TRBD1. Germline loops: CDR1 MNHEY, CDR2 SMNVEV (reference sequence). The CDR3 extends over 14 amino acids.

This chain uses TRBV5-1 with TRBJ2-3; perhaps TRBD2 as D (7 bases). This CDR3 has 16 residues. Germline-derived CDR1 and CDR2 are SGHRS and YFSETQ. The germline V and J ends were trimmed by 4 bases and 7 bases, with 22 bases remaining between them. CDR3 region: CASSLPLGGGQNTQYF. CDR3 sequence (DNA): TGCGCCAGCAGCCTACCGCTTGGGGGGGGGCAAAATACGCAGTATTTT.

This clonotype was observed a single time. This chain joins TRBV29-1 and TRBJ2-1; 13 bases are a match to TRBD2. The CDR3 has 17 amino acids. J was trimmed by 4 bases and V by 1 base; bases with no gene match: 7. Germline V gene data show CDR1 as SQVTM and CDR2 as ANQGSEA. CDR3 nucleotides: TGCAGCGTTGAAGGGGGACTAGCGGGAAGGGGATACAATGAGCAGTTCTTC. Its protein product is CSVEGGLAGRGYNEQFF.